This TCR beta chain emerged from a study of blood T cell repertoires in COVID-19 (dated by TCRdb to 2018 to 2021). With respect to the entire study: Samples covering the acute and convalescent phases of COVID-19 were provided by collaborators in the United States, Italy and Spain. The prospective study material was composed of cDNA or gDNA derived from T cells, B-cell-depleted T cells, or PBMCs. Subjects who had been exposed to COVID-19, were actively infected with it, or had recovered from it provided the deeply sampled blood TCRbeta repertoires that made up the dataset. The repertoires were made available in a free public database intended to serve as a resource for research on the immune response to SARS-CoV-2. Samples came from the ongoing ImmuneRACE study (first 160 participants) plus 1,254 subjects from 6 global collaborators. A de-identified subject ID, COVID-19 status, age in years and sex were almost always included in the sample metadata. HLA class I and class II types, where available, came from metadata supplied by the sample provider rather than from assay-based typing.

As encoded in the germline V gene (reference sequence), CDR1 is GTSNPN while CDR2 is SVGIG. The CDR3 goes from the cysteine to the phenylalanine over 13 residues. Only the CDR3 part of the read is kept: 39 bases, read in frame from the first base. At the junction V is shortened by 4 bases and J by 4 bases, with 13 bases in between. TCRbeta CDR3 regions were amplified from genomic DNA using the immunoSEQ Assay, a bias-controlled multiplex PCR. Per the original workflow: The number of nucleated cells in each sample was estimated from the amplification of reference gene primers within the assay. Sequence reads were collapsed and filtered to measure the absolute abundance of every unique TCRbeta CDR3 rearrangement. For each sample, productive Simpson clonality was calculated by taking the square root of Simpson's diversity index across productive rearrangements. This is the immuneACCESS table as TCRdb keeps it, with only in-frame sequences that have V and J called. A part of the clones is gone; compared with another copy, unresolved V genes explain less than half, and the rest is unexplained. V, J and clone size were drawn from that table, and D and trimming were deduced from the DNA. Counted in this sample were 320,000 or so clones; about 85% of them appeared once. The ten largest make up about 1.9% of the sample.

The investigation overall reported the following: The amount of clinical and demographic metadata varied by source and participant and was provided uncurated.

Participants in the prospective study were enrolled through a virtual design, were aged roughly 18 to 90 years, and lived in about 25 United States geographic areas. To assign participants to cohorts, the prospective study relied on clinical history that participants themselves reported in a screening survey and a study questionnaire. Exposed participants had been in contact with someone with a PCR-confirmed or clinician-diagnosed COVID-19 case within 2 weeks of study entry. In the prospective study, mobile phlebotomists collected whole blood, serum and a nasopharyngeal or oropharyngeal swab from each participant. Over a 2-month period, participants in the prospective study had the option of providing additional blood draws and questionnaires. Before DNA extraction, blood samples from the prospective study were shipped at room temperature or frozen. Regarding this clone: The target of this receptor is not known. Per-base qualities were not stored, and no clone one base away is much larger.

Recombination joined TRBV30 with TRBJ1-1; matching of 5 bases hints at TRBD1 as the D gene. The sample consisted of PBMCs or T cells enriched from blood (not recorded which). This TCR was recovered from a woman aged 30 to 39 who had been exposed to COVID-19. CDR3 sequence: CAWIGRGSTEAFF. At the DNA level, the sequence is TGTGCCTGGATCGGACGGGGGAGCACTGAAGCTTTCTTT.